This T cell receptor (beta chain) comes out of a study of shared clonotypes between healthy human individuals. The wider study: In total, the donors were a couple of women and a few men aged 18 to 49.

The CDR3 has 12 residues. Germline assignment: CDR1 SQVTM and CDR2 ANQGSEA. Trimming at V came to 7 bases and at J to 5 bases, leaving 2 bases not matched to a gene. This table comes from immunoSEQ multiplex PCR, and its TCRdb copy is limited to in-frame clones, with some not included. The sample contains 150,000 to 200,000 clones, just under 95% of which appear only once. The sample consisted of naive CD4+ T cells sorted from blood. Subset specified: CD45RA+ positively selected. This chain links TRBV29-1 with TRBJ1-4, with 9 bases fitting TRBD1. The origin of this receptor is a young woman in good health. CDR3 coding DNA: TGCAGCGGGACAGGGGAAAATGAAAAACTGTTTTTT. This gives the protein CSGTGENEKLFF.